Presented here are 5 T cell receptor beta chains from one specimen sequenced in a study of cytomegalovirus exposure and HLA in healthy donors. This PCR relied on a set of 60 Vbeta primers and 13 Jbeta primers. The method was immunoSEQ multiplex PCR; TCRdb's version includes in-frame clones alone and lacks a portion of them. Its clone listing holds approximately 58,000 clones. The sequenced sample consisted of PBMCs. The receptors derive from a man aged 18 to 30 in good health and CMV-seropositive.

The chain couples TRBV4-1 to TRBJ2-3; TRBD2 matches at 11 bases. V shed 2 bases, J shed 2 bases, and the junction held 6 bases outside the gene matches. Germline V gene data show CDR1 as MGHRA and CDR2 as YSYEKL. The CDR3 covers 17 residues. CDR3 bases: TGCGCCAGCAGCCAAAGACTAGCGGGATTCTTCACAGATACGCAGTATTTT. It yields the protein CASSQRLAGFFTDTQYF.

The J gene is TRBJ2-3, the V gene TRBV30, with TRBD1 matching 9 bases. Germline V gives CDR1 GTSNPN, CDR2 SVGIG (reference sequence). CDR3 length: 15 amino acids. The V and J ends lost 3 bases and 3 bases, in that order; junction bases with no gene match: 7. CDR3 nucleotide sequence: TGTGCCTGGAGCGAGGGACAGGGTTGGACAGATACGCAGTATTTT. This encodes CAWSEGQGWTDTQYF.

This chain uses TRBV4-2 with TRBJ2-3; 10 nucleotides agree with TRBD2. Trimming cost V 4 bases and J 2 bases; bases outside gene matches: 3. The CDR3 consists of 15 residues. Germline V gene lookup returns CDR1 LGHNA and CDR2 YNFKEQ. Here the CDR3 DNA reads TGTGCCAGCAGCCGGACTAGCGGATTCACAGATACGCAGTATTTT. Protein product: CASSRTSGFTDTQYF.

V gene TRBV27 combines with J gene TRBJ1-1; perhaps TRBD1 as D (5 bases). Germline CDR1 is MNHEY and CDR2 is SMNVEV (reference sequence). Between the trimmed V and J ends, which lost 5 bases and 3 bases, there was a span of 22 bases. This CDR3 has 17 residues. CDR3 residues: CASSGSRSRGWDTEAFF. The CDR3 DNA reads TGTGCCAGCAGTGGGTCCCGTAGTAGGGGATGGGACACTGAAGCTTTCTTT.

V gene TRBV13 combines with J gene TRBJ2-1; D is possibly TRBD2 (6 bases). The ends were cut back, 2 bases at V and 2 bases at J, with 10 bases in the middle. The V gene's germline CDR1 is PRHDT and CDR2 FYEKMQ (reference sequence). The CDR3 extends over 15 amino acids. The CDR3 here is CASSLIGSTYNEQFF. The CDR3 bases are TGTGCCAGCAGCTTAATCGGGAGTACCTACAATGAGCAGTTCTTC.